This TCR beta chain was sequenced in a study of shared clonotypes between healthy human individuals. V shed 3 bases, J shed 5 bases, and the junction held 9 bases outside the gene matches. The CDR3 is 15 residues long. Germline V gene sequence: CDR1 LNHDA, CDR2 SQIVND (reference sequence). Method: immunoSEQ multiplex PCR; TCRdb's copy keeps in-frame clones and lacks some. The repertoire has millions of clones, over 90% of them found once; the top ten carry roughly 0.36%. This receptor was taken from a man between 18 and 35 years old in good health. Some clones in this sample may be carry-over from other donors' samples. The sequencing input was naive CD4+ T cells from PBMCs. Subset specified: CD45RA+ positively selected. This chain joins TRBV19 and TRBJ2-5, with 7 bases identical to TRBD1. The CDR3 loop reads CASSIGAGGLETQYF. The CDR3 DNA is TGTGCCAGTAGTATTGGTGCAGGGGGTTTGGAGACCCAGTACTTC.